This T cell receptor beta chain was recorded in a study of blood T cell repertoires in COVID-19. As for the study in general: The analysed material was cDNA or gDNA that came from T cells, B-cell-depleted T cells, or PBMCs.

Trimming pared 5 bases from V and 4 bases from J, leaving 11 bases between. The V gene's germline CDR1 is SGHAT and CDR2 FQNNGV. This CDR3 is built from 13 residues. Under the authors' procedure: Amplification with reference gene primers provided the estimates of nucleated cell counts. Generated by immunoSEQ multiplex PCR, the TCRdb table keeps only in-frame clones and is missing some. V, J and clone size are taken as reported in that table, and D and trimming were inferred from the DNA itself. The table records over 100,000 clones, over 75% of them present only once. This chain joins TRBV11-2 and TRBJ1-2; no firm D call. The source of this sequence is an elderly man with acute or convalescent COVID-19. The source material was peripheral blood. The CDR3 sequence: CASSLPSLYGYTF. CDR3 sequence (DNA): TGTGCCAGCAGCCTTCCTTCCCTCTATGGCTACACCTTC.